One and the same sample provided the 29 T cell receptor beta chains below, sequenced in a study of CD8 T cells in ankylosing spondylitis. TCRdb recomputed calls from the 5' RACE reads with MiXCR, one row per CDR3 protein. This table has roughly 300,000 distinct CDR3 sequences, 8% appearing once. Findings and caveats of the study: Seven or eight highly homologous variants made up a TCR beta motif, and this motif appeared characteristic of ankylosing spondylitis blood.

The antigens of these receptors remain unknown. The sequenced sample was blood, either unsorted or a sorted T cell fraction (not recorded which). These receptors were collected from a male donor with ankylosing spondylitis.

This clonotype appeared many times. This sequence joins TRBV7-8 and TRBJ2-3; D call uncertain. Trimming removed 2 bases from V and 4 bases from J, with 13 bases in between. There are 15 residues in the CDR3. Germline CDR1 is SGHVS and CDR2 is FQNEAQ. CDR3 region: CASSLTPGPSDTQYF. The CDR3 DNA is TGTGCCAGCAGCTTAACCCCTGGGCCGTCAGATACGCAGTATTTT.

This clonotype occurred a few times. The chain joins TRBV20-1 to TRBJ2-7; D could derive from TRBD1 or TRBD2 (6 bases each). The CDR3 runs to 13 residues. The V gene lost 6 bases and the J gene lost 7 bases, with 19 bases spanning the gap. The germline V gene encodes CDR1 DFQATT and CDR2 SNEGSKA (reference sequence). CDR3 amino acids: CSAQIEGGGEQYF. In nucleotides, the CDR3 is TGCAGTGCCCAGATTGAGGGGGGTGGGGAGCAGTACTTC.

Judged by abundance, this clonotype is medium-sized. The chain carries TRBV7-3 and TRBJ1-1; D gene ambiguous. Germline CDR1 SGHTA, CDR2 FQGTGA. This CDR3 comprises 13 residues. The ends were cut back, 3 bases at V and 3 bases at J, with 8 bases in the middle. The chain's CDR3 is CASSFGGDTEAFF. The CDR3 coding sequence is TGTGCCAGCAGCTTTGGTGGGGACACTGAAGCTTTCTTT.

In its sample, this clonotype was seen a few times. The chain couples TRBV29-1 to TRBJ1-2; a weak D match, TRBD1 (6 bases). Trimming removed 5 bases at V and 6 bases at J, with 16 bases between. The CDR3 sequence is 13 residues long. Germline V gene lookup returns CDR1 SQVTM and CDR2 ANQGSEA. The chain's CDR3 is CSVPTQGRDGYTF. The CDR3 bases are TGCAGCGTTCCAACTCAGGGGCGTGATGGCTACACCTTC.

There are many counts of this clonotype. The chain links TRBV2 to TRBJ2-5; TRBD2 might be the D (5 bases). The CDR3 totals 13 residues. In germline, CDR1 is SNHLY, CDR2 FYNNEI. V lost 5 bases and J lost 1, with 8 bases in between. The CDR3 coding sequence is TGTGCCAGCAGTTTAAGCGGCCAAGAGACCCAGTACTTC. Its translation is CASSLSGQETQYF.

This clonotype was counted many times. The chain uses TRBV11-2 and TRBJ2-7; TRBD1 matches at 9 bases. The length of the CDR3 is 14 residues. The germline gives CDR1 SGHAT, CDR2 FQNNGV. Trimming took 4 bases from V and 3 from J; bases not matched to a gene: 4. The CDR3, as DNA: TGTGCCAGCAGCTGGGGACAGGGAAGCTACGAGCAGTACTTC. Encoded protein: CASSWGQGSYEQYF.

The V gene is TRBV18, the J gene TRBJ2-7, with D unclear. Germline V gene sequence: CDR1 KGHSH, CDR2 LQKENI. This CDR3 has 14 residues. Trimming stripped 3 bases from V and 1 base from J, with 10 bases between. The CDR3 DNA sequence: TGTGCCAGCTCACCGGTGCACAGTTCCTACGAGCAGTACTTC. This gives the protein CASSPVHSSYEQYF. The variable domain in full, completed from reference TRBV18 and TRBJ2-7, reads NAGVMQNPRHLVRRRGQEARLRCSPMKGHSHVYWYRQLPEEGLKFMVYLQKENIIDESGMPKERFSAEFPKEGPSILRIQQVVRGDSAAYFCASSPVHSSYEQYFGPGTRLTVT.

At least ten counts were recorded for this clonotype. This rearrangement joins TRBV7-3 to TRBJ2-1, with a tentative D call TRBD2 (5 bases). V lost 2 bases, J lost 3 bases, and 8 bases lay in between. Germline V gene lookup returns CDR1 SGHTA and CDR2 FQGTGA. The CDR3 is 14 amino acids. CDR3 sequence: CASSLLASYNEQFF. The DNA for the CDR3 is TGTGCCAGCAGCTTACTAGCTAGCTACAATGAGCAGTTCTTC.

Ten or more counts support this clonotype. The chain combines TRBV29-1 with TRBJ2-3; 7 positions match TRBD1. The V gene's germline CDR1 is SQVTM and CDR2 ANQGSEA. V lost 4 bases, J lost 0 bases, and 10 bases stayed unmatched. The CDR3 length is 16 residues. The CDR3 loop is CSVALGTVASTDTQYF. The CDR3, as DNA: TGCAGCGTTGCTCTCGGGACAGTGGCTAGCACAGATACGCAGTATTTT.

The rearrangement links TRBV19 to TRBJ1-2, with D possibly being TRBD1 (6 bases). The CDR3 extends over 17 amino acids. Germline V CDR1 and CDR2: LNHDA, SQIVND (reference sequence). The ends were cut back, 3 bases at V and 4 bases at J, with 21 bases in the middle. The CDR3 sequence is CASSITMSAGASYGYTF. The CDR3 coding sequence is TGTGCCAGTAGTATTACCATGTCGGCAGGGGCTTCCTATGGCTACACCTTC.

V and J are TRBV5-5 and TRBJ2-6; 10 nucleotides match TRBD1. V shed 2 bases and J 0 bases; nucleotides not matched to a gene: 2. Germline assignment: CDR1 SGHKS and CDR2 YYEKEE (reference sequence). The CDR3 runs to 17 residues. CDR3 DNA: TGTGCCAGCAGCTTCCGGACAGGGGGCTCTGGGGCCAACGTCCTGACTTTC. This sequence encodes CASSFRTGGSGANVLTF.

The V gene is TRBV4-2, the J gene TRBJ2-4; TRBD2 is a possible D gene (5 bases). The V end was cut by 4 bases, the J end by 0 bases, with 10 bases between. This CDR3 has 15 amino acids. Germline CDR1 reads LGHNA; CDR2 reads YNFKEQ. The CDR3 reads CASSPGELAKNIQYF. The CDR3 DNA reads as TGTGCCAGCAGCCCCGGGGAACTAGCCAAAAACATTCAGTACTTC.

The chain couples TRBV6-5 to TRBJ2-5, with 11 positions matching TRBD2. Germline-derived CDR1 and CDR2 are MNHEY and SVGAGI. There are 16 residues in the CDR3. V gave up 0 bases and J gave up 4 bases; unmatched junction bases: 4. CDR3 in DNA: TGTGCCAGCAGTTACTCGAAGACTAGCGGGATAGAGACCCAGTACTTC. It yields the protein CASSYSKTSGIETQYF.

This clonotype was picked up many times. The rearrangement links TRBV14 to TRBJ1-2; D call uncertain. Looked up from germline, CDR1 is SGHDN and CDR2 is FVKESK. V lost 0 bases and J 1 base, leaving 6 bases between the germline ends. There are 14 residues in the CDR3. The CDR3 sequence: CASSQEDGNYGYTF. CDR3 DNA: TGTGCCAGCAGCCAAGAGGACGGTAACTATGGCTACACCTTC. Supplemented by reference TRBV14 and TRBJ1-2, the full variable domain reads EAGVTQFPSHSVIEKGQTVTLRCDPISGHDNLYWYRRVMGKEIKFLLHFVKESKQDESGMPNNRFLAERTGGTYSTLKVQPAELEDSGVYFCASSQEDGNYGYTFGSGTRLTVV.

J is TRBJ2-3 and V is TRBV11-2, with TRBD2 identical over 11 bases. V lost 1 base and J lost 1; bases outside the gene matches: 7. There are 18 residues in the CDR3. Germline assignment: CDR1 SGHAT and CDR2 FQNNGV. CDR3 DNA: TGTGCCAGCAGCTTAGGACTAGCGGGACCCTACCGCACAGATACGCAGTATTTT. Amino acid sequence: CASSLGLAGPYRTDTQYF. Together with reference TRBV11-2 and TRBJ2-3, the CDR3 gives the full variable domain: EAGVAQSPRYKIIEKRQSVAFWCNPISGHATLYWYQQILGQGPKLLIQFQNNGVVDDSQLPKDRFSAERLKGVDSTLKIQPAKLEDSAVYLCASSLGLAGPYRTDTQYFGPGTRLTVL.

The sample holds a few counts of this clonotype. V gene TRBV6-2 or TRBV6-3 combines with J gene TRBJ2-3; 7 bases agree with TRBD1. V shed 6 bases and J 4 bases; nucleotides not matched to a gene: 10. This CDR3 contains 15 residues. Germline V gives CDR1 MNHEY, CDR2 SVGEGT. This CDR3 is CASSDGDRVADTQYF. In DNA, the CDR3 is TGTGCCAGCAGCGACGGAGACAGGGTAGCAGATACGCAGTATTTT.

The V call is TRBV7-3, the J call TRBJ2-3, with 11 bases lining up with TRBD2. The ends lost 4 bases at V and 7 bases at J; junction bases unmatched: 7. This CDR3 contains 15 residues. CDR1 and CDR2 from the germline V gene are SGHTA and FQGTGA. Here the CDR3 DNA reads TGTGCCAGCAGCTCCGTAGCGGGAGGGACAAATACGCAGTATTTT. Protein: CASSSVAGGTNTQYF.

This clonotype was detected ten times or more. The chain has TRBV29-1 and TRBJ2-2; the match to TRBD2 covers 8 bases. Germline trimming cut 4 bases from V and 4 bases from J; bases unmatched to any gene: 5. This CDR3 has 14 amino acids. Germline loops: CDR1 SQVTM, CDR2 ANQGSEA. CDR3 residues: CSVGGLGGTGELFF. The CDR3 DNA reads TGCAGCGTTGGGGGACTAGGCGGCACCGGGGAGCTGTTTTTT.

The chain links TRBV7-9 to TRBJ1-2; a possible D gene is TRBD1 (5 bases). The ends were cut back, 5 bases at V and 6 bases at J, with 22 bases in the middle. CDR3 length: 16 residues. Germline V lookup: CDR1 SEHNR, CDR2 FQNEAQ (reference sequence). The CDR3 DNA follows: TGTGCCAGCAGCCCACTAGCATCCGACAGCTTTGATGGCTACACCTTC. Its translation is CASSPLASDSFDGYTF. The variable domain in full, completed from reference TRBV7-9 and TRBJ1-2, reads DTGVSQNPRHKITKRGQNVTFRCDPISEHNRLYWYRQTLGQGPEFLTYFQNEAQLEKSRLLSDRFSAERPKGSFSTLEIQRTEQGDSAMYLCASSPLASDSFDGYTFGSGTRLTVV.

The sample holds a few counts of this clonotype. The V call is TRBV5-1, the J call TRBJ1-5, with 9 bases lining up with TRBD1. The J segment lost 5 bases and the V segment lost 2 bases, leaving 5 bases of the junction unmatched. CDR3 length: 15 amino acids. The germline CDR1 and CDR2 sequences are SGHRS and YFSETQ. As DNA, the CDR3 is TGCGCCAGCAGCTTATGGACAGGGGAAGATCAGCCCCAGCATTTT. This codes for CASSLWTGEDQPQHF.

This chain joins TRBV19 and TRBJ2-1, with D perhaps assigned TRBD1 or TRBD2 (5 bases each). Germline V gene lookup returns CDR1 LNHDA and CDR2 SQIVND (reference sequence). This CDR3 comprises 11 residues. With 7 bases removed from V and 9 bases from J, the gap between germline ends came to 10 bases. This CDR3 is CASMSGTEQFF. The CDR3 region has the DNA TGTGCCAGTATGTCGGGGACTGAGCAGTTCTTC.

The chain is built from TRBV7-2 and TRBJ1-2, with TRBD1 matching 8 bases. V lost 5 bases and J lost 7; bases outside the gene matches: 12. In germline, CDR1 is SGHTA, CDR2 FQGNSA. The CDR3 extends over 15 amino acids. The CDR3 DNA sequence: TGTGCCAGCAGCCCCACTGGGGACAGGCTACGTGGCTACACCTTC. Translation: CASSPTGDRLRGYTF.

Here the CDR3 reads CAISEPYQVREQFF. In nucleotides, the CDR3 is TGTGCCATCAGTGAGCCTTACCAGGTCCGTGAGCAGTTCTTC. This chain joins TRBV10-3 and TRBJ2-1; no reliable D call. Per the germline V gene, CDR1 is ENHRY and CDR2 is SYGVKD. The CDR3 sequence is 14 residues long. The germline V and J ends were trimmed by 2 bases and 9 bases, with 14 bases remaining between them.

The chain couples TRBV11-1 to TRBJ2-4; a possible D gene is TRBD2 (9 bases). Germline CDR1 and CDR2: SGHAT and FQDESV (reference sequence). This CDR3 has 20 residues. Trimming pared 1 base from V and 1 base from J, leaving 23 bases between. CDR3 region: CASSLDRGLAGVRAKNIQYF. DNA of the CDR3: TGTGCCAGCAGCTTAGACAGGGGGTTAGCGGGAGTTCGGGCCAAAAACATTCAGTACTTC.

In its sample, this clonotype was seen many times. The chain joins TRBV4-1 to TRBJ1-6; 8 bases agree with TRBD1. V lost 2 bases and J lost 9; bases outside the gene matches: 6. The CDR3 consists of 15 residues. Germline V lookup: CDR1 MGHRA, CDR2 YSYEKL. The CDR3 sequence: CASSQPRDRSSPLHF. CDR3 coding DNA: TGCGCCAGCAGCCAACCCCGGGACAGGAGTTCACCCCTCCACTTT.

The CDR3 sequence is CASSQAHTEAFF. CDR3 nucleotide sequence: TGTGCCAGCAGCCAAGCGCACACTGAAGCTTTCTTT. The chain employs TRBV3-1 and TRBJ1-1, with D uncertain. Germline V lookup: CDR1 LGHDT, CDR2 YNNKEL (reference sequence). V dropped 1 base and J dropped 3 bases, with 3 bases sitting between them. This CDR3 contains 12 residues.

This clonotype was counted a few times. This chain joins TRBV7-3 and TRBJ1-1; D uncertain. The CDR3 is 13 amino acids. The germline CDR1 and CDR2 sequences are SGHTA and FQGTGA. V lost 5 bases, J lost 2 bases, and 9 bases lay in between. The CDR3 reads CASSRFRNTEAFF. The CDR3 region has the DNA TGTGCCAGCAGCCGTTTCAGAAACACTGAAGCTTTCTTT.

The chain has TRBV6-2 or TRBV6-3 and TRBJ2-7, with 10 bases aligning to TRBD2. J lost 5 bases, V lost 4 bases, and 8 bases had no gene match. Germline V gene lookup returns CDR1 MNHEY and CDR2 SVGEGT. This CDR3 contains 15 residues. The DNA for the CDR3 is TGTGCCAGCAGTTCAGCGGGAGGGCCGAGAAACGAGCAGTACTTC. Translation: CASSSAGGPRNEQYF.

Many counts were recorded for this clonotype. CDR3 residues: CSARGWGPAKNIQYF. In DNA, the CDR3 is TGCAGTGCTAGGGGCTGGGGGCCCGCCAAAAACATTCAGTACTTC. The genes are TRBV20-1 and TRBJ2-4; TRBD1 might be the D (6 bases). The CDR3 runs 15 residues. Trimming shortened V by 3 bases and J by 1 base, and 13 bases separated the two germline ends. Germline CDR1 reads DFQATT; CDR2 reads SNEGSKA (reference sequence).